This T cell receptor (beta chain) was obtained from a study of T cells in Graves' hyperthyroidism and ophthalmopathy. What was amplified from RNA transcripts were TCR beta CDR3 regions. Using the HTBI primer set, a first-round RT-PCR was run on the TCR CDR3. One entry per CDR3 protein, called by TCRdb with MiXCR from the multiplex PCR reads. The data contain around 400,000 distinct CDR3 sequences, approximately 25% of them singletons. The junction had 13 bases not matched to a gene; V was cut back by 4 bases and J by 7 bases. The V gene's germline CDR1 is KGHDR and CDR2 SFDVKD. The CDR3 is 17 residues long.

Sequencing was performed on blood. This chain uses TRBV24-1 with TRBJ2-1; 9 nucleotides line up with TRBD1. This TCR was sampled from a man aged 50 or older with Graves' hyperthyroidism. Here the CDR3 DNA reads TGTGCCACCAGTGACCCTACCGCACAGGGGGCGCCTAATGAGCAGTTCTTC. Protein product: CATSDPTAQGAPNEQFF.